Below, 17 T cell receptor beta chains from the same sample are listed, as sequenced in a study of chronic HIV infection and antiretroviral therapy. TCRdb redid the calling of the 5' RACE reads with MiXCR, one entry per CDR3 protein. Among approximately 47,000 distinct CDR3 sequences listed, about 19% were seen once. Sequencing was carried out using peripheral blood. The receptors stem from an adult who had HIV and had not received antiretroviral therapy, or was an uninfected healthy control (not recorded which).

The V gene is TRBV28, the J gene TRBJ1-5; 7 positions match TRBD1. J gave up 7 bases and V 4 bases, and 13 bases lay outside the gene matches. Germline V lookup: CDR1 MDHEN, CDR2 SYDVKM. The CDR3 runs 16 residues. The CDR3 reads CASSSNEGASGQPQHF. The CDR3 bases are TGTGCCAGCAGTTCAAATGAGGGGGCCTCGGGCCAGCCCCAGCATTTT.

V usage is TRBV5-1 and J usage is TRBJ1-5, with D perhaps TRBD1 (5 bases). This CDR3 has 14 residues. V was clipped by 0 bases and J by 6 bases, with 10 bases between them. Germline-derived CDR1 and CDR2 are SGHRS and YFSETQ. CDR3 nucleotide sequence: TGCGCCAGCAGCTTGGCAGGGACGGGTCAGCCCCAGCATTTT. Protein product: CASSLAGTGQPQHF.

V usage is TRBV4-2 and J usage is TRBJ2-1; TRBD2 matches 9 bases. The germline V gene has CDR1 LGHNA and CDR2 YNFKEQ. The V gene end was trimmed by 1 base and the J gene end by 3 bases; junction bases not matched to a gene: 1. The CDR3 is 15 amino acids. The DNA of the CDR3 is TGTGCCAGCAGCCAAGGGACTAGCGTCTACAATGAGCAGTTCTTC. It specifies CASSQGTSVYNEQFF.

The rearrangement uses TRBV28 and TRBJ1-1; possibly TRBD1 for D (6 bases). Germline values: CDR1 MDHEN, CDR2 SYDVKM. The V and J ends lost 4 bases and 0 bases respectively, with 12 bases between them. This CDR3 has 15 amino acids. The CDR3 DNA reads TGTGCCAGCAGTTCCGGGACAAGGATGAACACTGAAGCTTTCTTT. Its translation: CASSSGTRMNTEAFF.

A few counts support this clonotype. The CDR3 region is CASSTGWGQPQHF. The CDR3 DNA reads as TGTGCCAGCTCCACGGGTTGGGGTCAGCCCCAGCATTTT. This chain connects TRBV28 to TRBJ1-5; D is unclear. Per the germline V gene, CDR1 is MDHEN and CDR2 is SYDVKM. The CDR3 has 13 amino acids. With 8 bases removed from V and 6 bases from J, the gap between germline ends came to 14 bases.

This chain joins TRBV28 and TRBJ1-3, with D possibly being TRBD1 (5 bases). Trimming stripped 5 bases from V and 0 bases from J, with 8 bases between. Germline lookup yields CDR1 MDHEN and CDR2 SYDVKM. The length of the CDR3 is 14 residues. The CDR3 coding sequence is TGTGCCAGCAGTAGGGACCTCTCTGGAAACACCATATATTTT. Residues: CASSRDLSGNTIYF.

The chain is built from TRBV18 and TRBJ1-2; D is undetermined. This CDR3 is built from 14 residues. In germline, CDR1 is KGHSH, CDR2 LQKENI. Trimming took off 2 bases at V and 3 bases at J, with 10 bases between the two ends. CDR3 residues: CASSPSWADYGYTF. The CDR3 DNA is TGTGCCAGCTCACCAAGCTGGGCGGACTATGGCTACACCTTC.

This clonotype came up a few times. This rearrangement joins TRBV30 to TRBJ2-7; 14 bases fit TRBD2. The J segment lost 1 base and the V segment lost 8 bases, leaving 13 bases of the junction unmatched. Looked up from germline, CDR1 is GTSNPN and CDR2 is SVGIG (reference sequence). This CDR3 comprises 17 residues. CDR3 sequence (DNA): TGTGCCGGGTCCGGGGGGACTAGCGGGAGACCGTCCTACGAGCAGTACTTC. Its translation: CAGSGGTSGRPSYEQYF.

J is TRBJ2-3 and V is TRBV2; 9 positions agree with TRBD2. The CDR3 runs 17 residues. CDR1 SNHLY and CDR2 FYNNEI come from the germline V gene. Trimming cost V 7 bases and J 0 bases; bases outside gene matches: 11. CDR3 sequence reads: CASTPPYLAGSTDTQYF. The CDR3 region has the DNA TGTGCCAGCACCCCCCCGTACCTAGCGGGGAGCACAGATACGCAGTATTTT. Filled out from reference TRBV2 and TRBJ2-3, the complete variable domain reads EPEVTQTPSHQVTQMGQEVILRCVPISNHLYFYWYRQILGQKVEFLVSFYNNEISEKSEIFDDQFSVERPDGSNFTLKIRSTKLEDSAMYFCASTPPYLAGSTDTQYFGPGTRLTVL.

This sequence joins TRBV30 and TRBJ1-2; no firm D call. CDR3 length: 14 amino acids. Germline lookup yields CDR1 GTSNPN and CDR2 SVGIG (reference sequence). V dropped 0 bases and J dropped 4 bases, with 12 bases sitting between them. The CDR3: CAWSVGRNPYGYTF. CDR3 coding DNA: TGTGCCTGGAGTGTCGGACGGAATCCCTATGGCTACACCTTC.

The rearrangement joins TRBV28 to TRBJ2-1; 12 bases match TRBD1. Per germline, CDR1 MDHEN and CDR2 SYDVKM. The V gene end was trimmed by 4 bases and the J gene end by 8 bases; junction bases not matched to a gene: 9. The CDR3 contains 16 residues. The CDR3 DNA reads TGTGCCAGCAGTTCCGCCGGGACAGGGGGCTTCCATGAGCAGTTCTTC. Translation gives CASSSAGTGGFHEQFF.

This chain joins TRBV4-1 and TRBJ1-5, with D possibly being TRBD1 (5 bases). Trimming pared 4 bases from V and 7 bases from J, leaving 14 bases between. The CDR3 runs to 14 residues. Germline CDR1 is MGHRA and CDR2 is YSYEKL. The DNA for the CDR3 is TGCGCCAGCAGCCCCCTCAGGGTGAACCAGCCCCAGCATTTT. Its translation: CASSPLRVNQPQHF.

The V gene is TRBV7-3, the J gene TRBJ2-7, with D possibly being TRBD2 (5 bases). The CDR3 extends over 13 amino acids. Deletions cut 5 bases from V and 4 bases from J, with 12 bases between. Germline lookup yields CDR1 SGHTA and CDR2 FQGTGA. The CDR3 protein is CASSPGRGYEQYF. CDR3 DNA: TGTGCCAGCAGCCCGGGCCGAGGGTACGAGCAGTACTTC.

The V call is TRBV7-9, the J call TRBJ2-7; no definite D call. V was cut by 2 bases and J by 5 bases, with 16 bases left in between. This CDR3 spans 15 amino acids. CDR1 is SEHNR and CDR2 is FQNEAQ in the germline V gene (reference sequence). The chain's CDR3 is CASSLRRFGTDEQYF. CDR3 DNA: TGTGCCAGCAGCTTACGACGGTTTGGAACGGACGAGCAGTACTTC. Together with reference TRBV7-9 and TRBJ2-7, the CDR3 gives the full variable domain: DTGVSQNPRHKITKRGQNVTFRCDPISEHNRLYWYRQTLGQGPEFLTYFQNEAQLEKSRLLSDRFSAERPKGSFSTLEIQRTEQGDSAMYLCASSLRRFGTDEQYFGPGTRLTVT.

This clonotype was found a few times. The chain joins TRBV5-4 to TRBJ2-2, with 9 bases lining up with TRBD2. CDR1 is SGHNT and CDR2 is YYREEE in the germline V gene (reference sequence). V gave up 4 bases and J gave up 1 base; unmatched junction bases: 2. The CDR3 runs 15 residues. CDR3 bases: TGTGCCAGCAGCCGACTAGCGGTGAACACCGGGGAGCTGTTTTTT. Its translation is CASSRLAVNTGELFF.

The chain carries TRBV6-6 and TRBJ2-3; D is undetermined. Germline V lookup: CDR1 MNHNY, CDR2 SVGAGI (reference sequence). V was pared by 4 bases and J by 5 bases, with 4 bases between. The CDR3 is 11 amino acids. The CDR3 loop reads CASSSGDTQYF. The DNA of the CDR3 is TGTGCCAGCAGTTCCGGAGATACGCAGTATTTT.

The rearrangement uses TRBV28 and TRBJ2-3; D is ambiguous. Germline V gene data show CDR1 as MDHEN and CDR2 as SYDVKM. V lost 3 bases, J lost 0 bases, and 13 bases lay in between. This CDR3 is 16 amino acids long. This CDR3 reads CASSFGSGYSTDTQYF. In DNA, the CDR3 is TGTGCCAGCAGTTTTGGGTCCGGGTACAGCACAGATACGCAGTATTTT.